Listed here are 24 T cell receptor beta chains from one sample, sequenced in a study of T cell responses to AZD1222 COVID-19 vaccine. Repertoires were generated with immunoSEQ multiplex PCR, while TCRdb's copy carries only in-frame clones and drops some. Among 130,000 to 150,000 clones listed, 90% to 95% were seen once. The source material was peripheral blood, sampled on day 0 of AZD1222 vaccination. These TCRs come from an adult in good health.

V and J are TRBV9 and TRBJ2-2, with 7 bases that match TRBD2. The V gene end was trimmed by 0 bases and the J gene end by 7 bases; junction bases not matched to a gene: 9. Germline V gene lookup returns CDR1 SGDLS and CDR2 YYNGEE. The CDR3 runs 16 residues. The CDR3 nucleotides read TGTGCCAGCAGCGTAGAAGCGGGGTGGCTAAGCGGGGAGCTGTTTTTT. Translation gives CASSVEAGWLSGELFF.

This clone was recorded once. The rearrangement links TRBV6-1 to TRBJ1-2; the match to TRBD1 covers 12 bases. V trimming: 4 bases; J trimming: 9 bases; junction bases outside the gene matches: 15. Germline V gene lookup returns CDR1 MNHNS and CDR2 SASEGT. CDR3 length: 17 amino acids. The CDR3: CASSGPGQGAKGSSYTF. Here the CDR3 DNA reads TGTGCCAGCAGTGGCCCGGGACAGGGGGCGAAAGGTAGTAGCTACACCTTC.

The rearrangement links TRBV5-1 to TRBJ2-1, with 16 bases matching TRBD2. Germline CDR1 SGHRS, CDR2 YFSETQ. This CDR3 is built from 17 residues. V gave up 4 bases and J gave up 2 bases; unmatched junction bases: 3. CDR3 in amino acids: CASSAGTSGGAYNEQFF. DNA for the CDR3: TGCGCCAGCAGCGCTGGGACTAGCGGGGGGGCCTACAATGAGCAGTTCTTC.

The count of this clone is one. The rearrangement uses TRBV7-8 and TRBJ1-1; D call uncertain. Between the trimmed V and J ends, which lost 5 bases and 10 bases, there was a span of 14 bases. The CDR3 is 12 residues long. Per germline, CDR1 SGHVS and CDR2 FQNEAQ. CDR3 DNA sequence: TGTGCCAGCAGCCCAGTCCTTGGCGGAGCTTTCTTT. Protein: CASSPVLGGAFF.

The J gene is TRBJ2-7, the V gene TRBV29-1, with TRBD1 identical over 7 bases. This CDR3 contains 12 residues. V gave up 4 bases and J gave up 3 bases; unmatched junction bases: 3. Germline loops: CDR1 SQVTM, CDR2 ANQGSEA. Here the CDR3 reads CSVVPGGYEQYF. In DNA form, the CDR3 reads TGCAGCGTTGTCCCAGGGGGCTACGAGCAGTACTTC.

The rearrangement links TRBV12-3 or TRBV12-4 to TRBJ2-5; D may be TRBD1 (6 bases). The CDR3 totals 13 residues. The V and J ends lost 3 bases and 4 bases respectively, with 9 bases between them. In DNA, the CDR3 is TGTGCCAGCAGTTTCGCCAGGGGAGAGACCCAGTACTTC. Translated, it gives CASSFARGETQYF.

The chain combines TRBV10-1 with TRBJ2-6; no clear D gene. CDR1 and CDR2 (germline): WNHNN, SYGVQD (reference sequence). This CDR3 region has 15 residues. Trimming took 3 bases from V and 0 from J, leaving 6 bases between them. CDR3 nucleotides: TGCGCCAGCAGTGATTACAACTCTGGGGCCAACGTCCTGACTTTC. Translated: CASSDYNSGANVLTF.

The chain links TRBV24-1 to TRBJ2-3, with D perhaps assigned TRBD1 or TRBD2 (5 bases each). This CDR3 has 15 amino acids. The V gene's germline CDR1 is KGHDR and CDR2 SFDVKD. V lost 2 bases, J lost 4 bases, and 12 bases lay in between. This CDR3 is CATSDSAGSSDTQYF. In nucleotides, the CDR3 is TGTGCCACCAGTGATTCGGCAGGGAGCTCAGATACGCAGTATTTT.

This chain uses TRBV3-1 (or the pseudogene TRBV3-2) with TRBJ2-7; D is unclear. Germline V gene lookup returns CDR1 LGHDT and CDR2 YNNKEL (reference sequence). V lost 0 bases and J lost 6, with 3 bases in between. This CDR3 region has 11 residues. The CDR3 coding sequence is TGTGCCAGCAGCCAAGATTCCGAGCAGTACTTC. Its translation is CASSQDSEQYF.

V is TRBV9 and J is TRBJ2-2; possible D gene TRBD2, 5 bases. Germline V gives CDR1 SGDLS, CDR2 YYNGEE. CDR3 size: 14 residues. V was shortened by 5 bases and J by 0 bases, with 8 bases between the two germline ends. CDR3 sequence: CASRGSPNTGELFF. CDR3 bases: TGTGCCAGCAGGGGGAGCCCGAACACCGGGGAGCTGTTTTTT.

This rearrangement joins TRBV5-1 to TRBJ1-2; D is undetermined. The CDR3 is 13 amino acids. Germline CDR1 is SGHRS and CDR2 is YFSETQ. With 4 bases removed from V and 0 bases from J, the gap between germline ends came to 7 bases. CDR3 DNA: TGCGCCAGCAGCCGAGAAGCTAACTATGGCTACACCTTC. Its translation: CASSREANYGYTF.

The chain couples TRBV5-1 to TRBJ2-2; D remains unclear. Germline CDR1 and CDR2: SGHRS and YFSETQ. The CDR3 spans 16 residues. V was clipped by 1 base and J by 0 bases, with 10 bases between them. In nucleotides, the CDR3 is TGCGCCAGCAGCTTGCGCCCCTTCGCGAACACCGGGGAGCTGTTTTTT. Translated, it gives CASSLRPFANTGELFF.

The J gene is TRBJ1-2, the V gene TRBV7-2; 8 nucleotides line up with TRBD1. This CDR3 is 13 amino acids long. Germline-derived CDR1 and CDR2 are SGHTA and FQGNSA. The J segment lost 10 bases and the V segment lost 5 bases, leaving 9 bases of the junction unmatched. CDR3 region: CASSEDREKDYTF. The CDR3 nucleotides are TGTGCCAGCAGCGAGGACAGGGAAAAGGACTACACCTTC.

This clone has more than one count but fewer than ten. The genes are TRBV6-2 or TRBV6-3 and TRBJ2-6; TRBD1 aligns across 7 bases. V shed 3 bases and J 0 bases; nucleotides not matched to a gene: 2. The CDR3 runs to 16 residues. Per germline, CDR1 MNHEY and CDR2 SVGEGT. The CDR3 spells CASSYTGASGANVLTF. CDR3 DNA: TGTGCCAGCAGTTATACAGGGGCCTCTGGGGCCAACGTCCTGACTTTC.

This sequence joins TRBV27 and TRBJ1-4; D is possibly TRBD1 (6 bases). The CDR3 loop spans 15 amino acids. V was pared by 5 bases and J by 5 bases, with 15 bases between. CDR1 MNHEY and CDR2 SMNVEV come from the germline V gene (reference sequence). Written as DNA, the CDR3 is TGTGCCAGCAGTCCCAGACAGGTCCCAAATGAAAAACTGTTTTTT. Protein sequence: CASSPRQVPNEKLFF.

V and J are TRBV5-1 and TRBJ2-5; D might be TRBD2 (6 bases). Germline V lookup: CDR1 SGHRS, CDR2 YFSETQ. V was pared by 7 bases and J by 2 bases, with 9 bases between. The CDR3 runs 12 residues. CDR3 nucleotides: TGCGCCAGCGGACGGGAGCAAGAGACCCAGTACTTC. Amino acid sequence: CASGREQETQYF.

The rearrangement uses TRBV5-1 and TRBJ2-1; 9 positions agree with TRBD1. Trimming cost V 5 bases and J 4 bases; bases outside gene matches: 19. The length of the CDR3 is 19 residues. Germline CDR1 and CDR2: SGHRS and YFSETQ. This chain's CDR3 is CASSSPPGQGRGGYNEQFF. In nucleotides, the CDR3 is TGCGCCAGCAGTTCACCGCCGGGACAGGGACGTGGGGGTTACAATGAGCAGTTCTTC. Full variable domain (remainder filled in from reference TRBV5-1 and TRBJ2-1): KAGVTQTPRYLIKTRGQQVTLSCSPISGHRSVSWYQQTPGQGLQFLFEYFSETQRNKGNFPGRFSGRQFSNSRSEMNVSTLELGDSALYLCASSSPPGQGRGGYNEQFFGPGTRLTVL.

V usage is TRBV12-2 and J usage is TRBJ1-5. TRBV12-2 is a listed pseudogene. The CDR3 totals 17 residues. In nucleotides, the CDR3 is TGTGCAAGTCGCTTAGCGCCGGGACCGCAAAGGGGTCAGCCCCAGCATTTT. Translation gives CASRLAPGPQRGQPQHF.

The chain recombines TRBV5-6 with TRBJ2-7; TRBD1 aligns across 8 bases. V gave up 4 bases and J gave up 2 bases; unmatched junction bases: 5. The CDR3 is 14 amino acids. Germline CDR1 and CDR2: SGHDT and YYEEEE. The CDR3 loop reads CASSPRDRTYEQYF. In nucleotides, the CDR3 is TGTGCCAGCAGCCCTCGGGACAGGACCTACGAGCAGTACTTC.

The chain links TRBV2 to TRBJ2-7, with D maybe TRBD1 (5 bases). This CDR3 spans 15 amino acids. Germline V CDR1 and CDR2: SNHLY, FYNNEI. Trimming cost V 1 base and J 2 bases, with 12 bases left between them. The CDR3: CASSEGGQGTYEQYF. The CDR3 DNA reads TGTGCCAGCAGTGAAGGTGGGCAGGGAACCTACGAGCAGTACTTC.

The J gene is TRBJ2-7, the V gene TRBV5-1; D is possibly TRBD1 or TRBD2 (6 bases each). Germline CDR1 reads SGHRS; CDR2 reads YFSETQ. Between the trimmed V and J ends, which lost 4 bases and 3 bases, there was a span of 17 bases. The CDR3 contains 15 residues. The CDR3, as DNA: TGCGCCAGCAGCGGAACGCCGGGGGCGAGCTACGAGCAGTACTTC. Its translation is CASSGTPGASYEQYF.

The chain employs TRBV14 and TRBJ2-3, with 7 bases lining up with TRBD2. V shed 5 bases and J 1 base; nucleotides not matched to a gene: 9. CDR1 and CDR2 (germline): SGHDN, FVKESK. This CDR3 region has 16 residues. CDR3 coding DNA: TGTGCCAGCAGCGGAATTTGGCTAGCGGGCACAGATACGCAGTATTTT. It codes for CASSGIWLAGTDTQYF.

In its sample, this clone was seen a few times. The rearrangement uses TRBV5-1 and TRBJ1-2; a possible D gene is TRBD1 (6 bases). V was shortened by 0 bases and J by 5 bases, with 11 bases between the two germline ends. This CDR3 has 14 residues. Per germline, CDR1 SGHRS and CDR2 YFSETQ. The CDR3 spells CASSLERQGYGYTF. CDR3 nucleotides: TGCGCCAGCAGCTTGGAACGGCAGGGGTATGGCTACACCTTC.

The V call is TRBV5-1, the J call TRBJ1-2; possibly TRBD1 for D (6 bases). This CDR3 contains 12 residues. V lost 4 bases and J 8 bases, leaving 12 bases between the germline ends. CDR1 and CDR2 (germline): SGHRS, YFSETQ. The CDR3 region has the DNA TGCGCCAGCAGCCCAATGACAGGAGGCTACACCTTC. Encoded protein: CASSPMTGGYTF.